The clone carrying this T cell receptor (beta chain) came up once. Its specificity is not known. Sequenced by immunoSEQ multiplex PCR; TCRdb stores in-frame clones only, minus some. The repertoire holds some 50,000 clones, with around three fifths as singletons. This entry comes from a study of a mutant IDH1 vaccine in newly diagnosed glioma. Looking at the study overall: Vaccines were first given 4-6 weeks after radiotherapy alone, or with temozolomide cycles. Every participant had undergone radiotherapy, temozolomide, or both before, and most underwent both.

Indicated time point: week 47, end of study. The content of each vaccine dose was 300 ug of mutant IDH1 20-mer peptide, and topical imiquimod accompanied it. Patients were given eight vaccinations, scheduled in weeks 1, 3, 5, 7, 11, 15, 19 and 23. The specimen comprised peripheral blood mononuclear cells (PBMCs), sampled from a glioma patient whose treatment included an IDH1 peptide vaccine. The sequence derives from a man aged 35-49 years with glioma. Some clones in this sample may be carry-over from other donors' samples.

The CDR3 here is CASSDGGGGATEAFF. The CDR3 DNA reads as TGTGCCAGTAGTGACGGGGGCGGGGGGGCCACTGAAGCTTTCTTT. This chain uses TRBV19 with TRBJ1-1; possibly TRBD1 for D (6 bases). Germline CDR1 reads LNHDA; CDR2 reads SQIVND (reference sequence). The CDR3 loop spans 15 amino acids. Trimming stripped 5 bases from V and 4 bases from J, with 17 bases between.